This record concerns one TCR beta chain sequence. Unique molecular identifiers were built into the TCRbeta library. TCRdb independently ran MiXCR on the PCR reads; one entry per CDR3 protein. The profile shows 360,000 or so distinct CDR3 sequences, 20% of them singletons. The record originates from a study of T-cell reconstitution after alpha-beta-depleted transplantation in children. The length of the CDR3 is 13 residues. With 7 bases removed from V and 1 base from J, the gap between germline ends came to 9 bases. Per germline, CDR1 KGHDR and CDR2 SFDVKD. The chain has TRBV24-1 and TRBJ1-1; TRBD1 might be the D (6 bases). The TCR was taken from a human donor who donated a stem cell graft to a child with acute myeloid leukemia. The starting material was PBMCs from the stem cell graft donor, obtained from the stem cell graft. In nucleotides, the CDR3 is TGTGCCACCAGGGACAGAAGGAACACTGAAGCTTTCTTT. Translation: CATRDRRNTEAFF.